Listed here are 22 T cell receptor beta chains from one sample, sequenced in a study of early T cells in non-severe SARS-CoV-2 infection (dated by TCRdb to the early 2020s). Library construction relied on 5' RACE. TCRdb names NextSeq 500 as the instrument used. TCRdb ran its own pipeline on the public reads, namely fastp trimming at Q25 and MiXCR clone calling, and kept in-frame beta chains. Merged by CDR3 protein, the rows form single entries marked with the most common genes and DNA. This sample gives 55,000 or so distinct CDR3 sequences in total; around 6.6% of them show up just once. The ten largest make up 5.5% to 7.5% of the sample. This specimen consisted of whole blood, obtained at baseline. The receptor source for this set is an adult who was a healthcare worker with PCR-confirmed SARS-CoV-2 infection or an uninfected control (not recorded which).

This clonotype was seen only a few times. V usage is TRBV5-6 and J usage is TRBJ1-1, with 10 bases matching TRBD1. The CDR3 totals 17 residues. The J segment lost 7 bases and the V segment lost 4 bases, leaving 16 bases of the junction unmatched. Per the germline V gene, CDR1 is SGHDT and CDR2 is YYEEEE. This CDR3 is CASSPPFLDRGPNEAFF. CDR3 sequence (DNA): TGTGCCAGCAGCCCGCCGTTCTTAGACAGGGGGCCCAATGAAGCTTTCTTT.

This clonotype was observed a handful of times. The chain recombines TRBV5-1 with TRBJ1-2; 9 nucleotides line up with TRBD1. V shed 5 bases, J shed 4 bases, and the junction held 6 bases outside the gene matches. This CDR3 region has 14 residues. Germline V gene lookup returns CDR1 SGHRS and CDR2 YFSETQ. CDR3 amino acids: CASRRGTGTYGYTF. CDR3 nucleotide sequence: TGCGCCAGCAGGCGGGGGACAGGGACCTATGGCTACACCTTC.

The genes are TRBV4-3 and TRBJ2-3, with D tentatively TRBD1 or TRBD2 (5 bases each). The CDR3 covers 15 residues. V was clipped by 4 bases and J by 12 bases, with 23 bases between them. Germline V gene lookup returns CDR1 LGHNA and CDR2 YSLEER. The CDR3, as DNA: TGCGCCAGCAGCCCAGATAGGGGCACGCCTAGGGACCAGTATTTT. This codes for CASSPDRGTPRDQYF.

This clonotype was recorded at least ten times. The chain couples TRBV3-1 to TRBJ1-1; no firm D call. Trimming cost V 11 bases and J 1 base, with 20 bases left between them. CDR3 size: 15 residues. CDR1 is LGHDT, CDR2 YNNKEL, per germline (reference sequence). The CDR3 DNA sequence: TGTGCCCCCCACCCGGCAGGCGTATGGAACACTGAAGCTTTCTTT. Protein product: CAPHPAGVWNTEAFF.

This rearrangement joins TRBV4-3 to TRBJ2-7, with 7 bases matching TRBD1. J gave up 3 bases and V 4 bases, and 3 bases lay outside the gene matches. CDR3 length: 13 amino acids. In germline, CDR1 is LGHNA, CDR2 YSLEER. CDR3 region: CASSPWDSYEQYF. CDR3 DNA: TGCGCCAGCAGCCCATGGGACAGCTACGAGCAGTACTTC.

This clonotype has a handful of counts. This chain uses TRBV15 with TRBJ2-7, with 9 bases aligning to TRBD1. This CDR3 contains 14 residues. The junction had 5 bases not matched to a gene; V was cut back by 3 bases and J by 5 bases. Germline CDR1 reads LNHNV; CDR2 reads YYDKDF (reference sequence). CDR3 coding DNA: TGTGCCACCAGCAGGGGGACAGGGTGGAACGAGCAGTACTTC. It translates to CATSRGTGWNEQYF.

This chain connects TRBV11-2 to TRBJ2-5; D gene uncertain. The CDR3 is made up of 16 amino acids. V was shortened by 3 bases and J by 4 bases, with 18 bases between the two germline ends. Germline values: CDR1 SGHAT, CDR2 FQNNGV. In DNA form, the CDR3 reads TGTGCCAGCAGCTTGGAGCCGCGGCTCCTGACAGAGACCCAGTACTTC. It translates to CASSLEPRLLTETQYF.

The rearrangement joins TRBV7-9 to TRBJ1-6, with unresolved D. This CDR3 comprises 17 residues. Germline V gene data show CDR1 as SEHNR and CDR2 as FQNEAQ (reference sequence). V was clipped by 1 base and J by 11 bases, with 21 bases between them. In DNA, the CDR3 is TGTGCCAGCAGCTTAGGGGCCGGGATAGGGAAAAGGGCACCCCTCCACTTT. Translation: CASSLGAGIGKRAPLHF.

The chain links TRBV5-6 to TRBJ1-4; no clear D gene. Trimming pared 4 bases from V and 3 bases from J, leaving 16 bases between. This CDR3 region has 16 residues. Per the germline V gene, CDR1 is SGHDT and CDR2 is YYEEEE. CDR3: CASSARQTAPNEKLFF. The CDR3 DNA reads as TGTGCCAGCAGCGCCCGGCAGACGGCACCTAATGAAAAACTGTTTTTT.

This clonotype was observed at least ten times. This chain connects TRBV12-3 or TRBV12-4 to TRBJ2-7; the D call may be TRBD1 or TRBD2 (5 bases each). The CDR3 has 14 residues. With 3 bases removed from V and 0 bases from J, the gap between germline ends came to 9 bases. CDR3 bases: TGTGCCAGCAGTTTGTGGGGACCCTCCTACGAGCAGTACTTC. It yields the protein CASSLWGPSYEQYF.

This clonotype was counted many times. V and J are TRBV4-3 and TRBJ2-3; D perhaps matches TRBD2 (5 bases). CDR1 LGHNA and CDR2 YSLEER come from the germline V gene. V was pared by 0 bases and J by 6 bases, with 10 bases between. The CDR3 has 14 residues. The CDR3 reads CASSQDDGGDTQYF. The CDR3 DNA reads as TGCGCCAGCAGCCAAGATGACGGCGGGGATACGCAGTATTTT.

This clonotype was found many times. The V and J genes are TRBV20-1 and TRBJ2-5; D unresolved. CDR1 is DFQATT and CDR2 is SNEGSKA in the germline V gene (reference sequence). The CDR3 totals 15 residues. V dropped 7 bases and J dropped 1 base, with 19 bases sitting between them. The CDR3 spells CSVDREPFSQETQYF. The DNA for the CDR3 is TGCAGTGTGGATAGGGAACCGTTTAGCCAAGAGACCCAGTACTTC.

In this sample, this clonotype turned up many times. The chain has TRBV30 and TRBJ1-2, with D unresolved. The CDR3 totals 15 residues. V was cut by 0 bases and J by 2 bases, with 13 bases left in between. From germline, CDR1 is GTSNPN and CDR2 SVGIG (reference sequence). CDR3 protein: CAWSVRSLGNYGYTF. The CDR3 region has the DNA TGTGCCTGGAGTGTACGGAGCCTGGGGAACTATGGCTACACCTTC.

V gene TRBV7-2 combines with J gene TRBJ2-1; 9 nucleotides line up with TRBD1. V shed 2 bases, J shed 8 bases, and the junction held 1 base outside the gene matches. There are 13 residues in the CDR3. Germline-derived CDR1 and CDR2 are SGHTA and FQGNSA. As DNA, the CDR3 is TGTGCCAGCAGCTTACGGACAGGGGATGAGCAGTTCTTC. Encoded protein: CASSLRTGDEQFF.

This clonotype was picked up many times. The genes are TRBV14 and TRBJ2-7; 14 bases line up with TRBD2. Germline V CDR1 and CDR2: SGHDN, FVKESK. CDR3 size: 15 residues. The trim removed 4 bases at V and 4 bases at J, leaving 3 bases unmatched. DNA of the CDR3: TGTGCCAGCAGCCGAGGGACTAGCGGGGGTTACGAGCAGTACTTC. Amino acid sequence: CASSRGTSGGYEQYF.

The chain combines TRBV20-1 with TRBJ1-2; 10 bases line up with TRBD1. CDR1 is DFQATT and CDR2 is SNEGSKA in the germline V gene (reference sequence). V shed 4 bases, J shed 4 bases, and the junction held 3 bases outside the gene matches. This CDR3 region has 13 residues. The chain's CDR3 is CSATGQGSYGYTF. The CDR3 coding sequence is TGCAGTGCTACGGGACAGGGGAGCTATGGCTACACCTTC.

This clonotype was picked up many times. The chain uses TRBV27 and TRBJ1-5; a weak D match, TRBD1 (6 bases). The CDR3 is 18 residues long. Trimming left V 4 bases short and J 4 bases short, with 23 bases between. The V gene's germline CDR1 is MNHEY and CDR2 SMNVEV (reference sequence). The CDR3 nucleotides read TGTGCCAGCAGTTCCCGGGACAAGCGAGAGGGGTGGAATCAGCCCCAGCATTTT. It yields the protein CASSSRDKREGWNQPQHF.

In this sample, this clonotype turned up many times. The chain couples TRBV27 to TRBJ2-3, with TRBD2 matching over 8 bases. V shed 5 bases and J 0 bases; nucleotides not matched to a gene: 7. CDR1 is MNHEY, CDR2 SMNVEV, per germline (reference sequence). The CDR3 is 16 residues long. Here the CDR3 reads CASSPLRGGSTDTQYF. DNA of the CDR3: TGTGCCAGCAGTCCCCTACGGGGGGGCAGCACAGATACGCAGTATTTT.

This clonotype was seen ten or more times. The genes are TRBV20-1 and TRBJ2-3; TRBD2 matches at 10 bases. The CDR3 spans 14 residues. The junction had 9 bases not matched to a gene; V was cut back by 8 bases and J by 4 bases. Germline V lookup: CDR1 DFQATT, CDR2 SNEGSKA (reference sequence). This CDR3 is CSPHLSGGADTQYF. CDR3 bases: TGCAGTCCTCACCTGAGCGGGGGGGCAGATACGCAGTATTTT.

This clonotype was detected only a few times. The J gene is TRBJ1-1, the V gene TRBV6-2 or TRBV6-3; weak D call: TRBD1 (6 bases). The CDR3 loop spans 15 amino acids. Germline V gene sequence: CDR1 MNHEY, CDR2 SVGEGT. V lost 6 bases and J lost 6, with 20 bases in between. DNA for the CDR3: TGTGCCAGCAGCCCCGGACAGCCGTTCCTTCCTGAAGCTTTCTTT. This codes for CASSPGQPFLPEAFF.

This rearrangement joins TRBV6-5 to TRBJ2-3, with a tentative D call TRBD1 (6 bases). V lost 0 bases to trimming and J lost 6 bases, with 22 bases between them. The CDR3 spans 18 residues. CDR1 is MNHEY and CDR2 is SVGAGI in the germline V gene. This CDR3 reads CASSYSGPGAGDPDTQYF. The CDR3 coding sequence is TGTGCCAGCAGTTACTCGGGCCCCGGGGCAGGGGATCCCGATACGCAGTATTTT.

This clonotype has a count of ten or more. This sequence joins TRBV5-4 and TRBJ2-3, with a weak D call TRBD1 (5 bases). V shed 0 bases and J shed 3 bases, with 14 bases lying between them. The CDR3 length is 16 residues. The germline gives CDR1 SGHNT, CDR2 YYREEE (reference sequence). CDR3 protein: CASSLAQGRATDTQYF. CDR3 bases: TGTGCCAGCAGCTTGGCCCAGGGTAGGGCGACAGATACGCAGTATTTT.